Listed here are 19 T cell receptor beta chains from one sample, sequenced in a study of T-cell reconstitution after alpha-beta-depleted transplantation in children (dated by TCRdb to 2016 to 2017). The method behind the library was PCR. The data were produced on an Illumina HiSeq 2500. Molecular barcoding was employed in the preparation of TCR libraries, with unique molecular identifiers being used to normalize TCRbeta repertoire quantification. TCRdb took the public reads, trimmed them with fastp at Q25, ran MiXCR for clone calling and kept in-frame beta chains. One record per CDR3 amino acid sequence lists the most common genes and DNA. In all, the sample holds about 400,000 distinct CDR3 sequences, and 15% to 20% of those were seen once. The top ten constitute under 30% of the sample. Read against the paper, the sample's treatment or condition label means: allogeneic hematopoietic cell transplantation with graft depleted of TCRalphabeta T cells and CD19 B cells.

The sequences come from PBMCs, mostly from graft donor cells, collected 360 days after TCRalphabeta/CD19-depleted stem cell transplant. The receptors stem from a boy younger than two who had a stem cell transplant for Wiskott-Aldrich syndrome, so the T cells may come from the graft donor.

CDR3 amino acids: CASSGRGVPSYNEQFF. The CDR3 DNA is TGTGCCAGCAGCGGCAGAGGGGTCCCCTCCTACAATGAGCAGTTCTTC. The V gene is TRBV7-8, the J gene TRBJ2-1, with D tentatively TRBD1 or TRBD2 (5 bases each). The CDR3 runs to 16 residues. Germline CDR1 and CDR2: SGHVS and FQNEAQ. The germline V and J ends were trimmed by 5 bases and 0 bases, with 14 bases remaining between them.

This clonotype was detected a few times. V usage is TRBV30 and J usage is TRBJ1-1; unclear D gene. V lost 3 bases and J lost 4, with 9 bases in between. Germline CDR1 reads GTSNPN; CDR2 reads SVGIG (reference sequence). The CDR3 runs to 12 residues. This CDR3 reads CAWRRDTTEAFF. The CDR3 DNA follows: TGTGCCTGGAGGAGAGATACCACTGAAGCTTTCTTT.

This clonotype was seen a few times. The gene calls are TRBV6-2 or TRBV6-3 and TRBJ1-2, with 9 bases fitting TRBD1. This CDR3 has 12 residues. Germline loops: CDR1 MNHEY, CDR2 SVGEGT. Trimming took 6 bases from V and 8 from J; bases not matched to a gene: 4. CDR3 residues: CASRAGTGGYTF. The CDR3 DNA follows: TGTGCCAGCAGGGCCGGGACAGGGGGCTACACCTTC.

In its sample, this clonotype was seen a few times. This CDR3 is CASSQDNYRLSRELFF. Written as DNA, the CDR3 is TGCGCCAGCAGCCAAGATAACTATAGGCTTTCTCGGGAGCTGTTTTTT. The chain has TRBV4-3 and TRBJ2-2, with unresolved D. The CDR3 totals 16 residues. Per germline, CDR1 LGHNA and CDR2 YSLEER. V was cut by 0 bases and J by 9 bases, with 17 bases left in between.

The CDR3 bases are TGCGCCAGCAGCTCCCGAGCGGGAGGCGTCTCCTACAATGAGCAGTTCTTC. This encodes CASSSRAGGVSYNEQFF. The chain recombines TRBV5-1 with TRBJ2-1; 9 positions match TRBD2. The V segment lost 3 bases and the J segment 0 bases; nucleotides outside the gene matches: 7. Germline assignment: CDR1 SGHRS and CDR2 YFSETQ. The CDR3 totals 17 residues.

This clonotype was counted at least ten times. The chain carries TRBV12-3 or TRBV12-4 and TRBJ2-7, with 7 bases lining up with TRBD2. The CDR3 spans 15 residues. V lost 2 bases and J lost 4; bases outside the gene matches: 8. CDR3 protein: CASSLSGAMFYEQYF. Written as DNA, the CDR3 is TGTGCCAGCAGTTTAAGCGGGGCTATGTTTTACGAGCAGTACTTC.

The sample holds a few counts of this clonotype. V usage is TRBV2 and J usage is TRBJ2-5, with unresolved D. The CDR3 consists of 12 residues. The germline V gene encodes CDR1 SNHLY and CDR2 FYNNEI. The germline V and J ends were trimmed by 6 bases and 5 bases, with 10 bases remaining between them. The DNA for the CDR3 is TGTGCCAGCAGGATGGTGGGGGAGACCCAGTACTTC. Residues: CASRMVGETQYF.

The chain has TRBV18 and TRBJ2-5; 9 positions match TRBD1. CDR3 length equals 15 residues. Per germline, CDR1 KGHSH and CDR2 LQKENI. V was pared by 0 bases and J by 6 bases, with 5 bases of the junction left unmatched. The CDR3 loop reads CASSPPVTGGKTQYF. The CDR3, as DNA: TGTGCCAGCTCACCACCTGTGACAGGGGGGAAGACCCAGTACTTC. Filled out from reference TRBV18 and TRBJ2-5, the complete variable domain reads NAGVMQNPRHLVRRRGQEARLRCSPMKGHSHVYWYRQLPEEGLKFMVYLQKENIIDESGMPKERFSAEFPKEGPSILRIQQVVRGDSAAYFCASSPPVTGGKTQYFGPGTRLLVL.

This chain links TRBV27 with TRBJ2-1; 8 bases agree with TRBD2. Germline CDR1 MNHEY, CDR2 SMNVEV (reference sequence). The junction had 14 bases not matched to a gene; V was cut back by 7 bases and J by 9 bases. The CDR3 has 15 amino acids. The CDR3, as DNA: TGTGCCAGCAAAACGGGAAGCGGGGGTGGCGGTGAGCAGTTCTTC. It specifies CASKTGSGGGGEQFF.

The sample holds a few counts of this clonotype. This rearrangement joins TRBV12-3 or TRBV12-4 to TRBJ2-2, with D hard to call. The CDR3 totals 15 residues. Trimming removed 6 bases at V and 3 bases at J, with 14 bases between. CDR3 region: CASRKQPEDTGELFF. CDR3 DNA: TGTGCCAGCAGAAAACAGCCCGAGGACACCGGGGAGCTGTTTTTT.

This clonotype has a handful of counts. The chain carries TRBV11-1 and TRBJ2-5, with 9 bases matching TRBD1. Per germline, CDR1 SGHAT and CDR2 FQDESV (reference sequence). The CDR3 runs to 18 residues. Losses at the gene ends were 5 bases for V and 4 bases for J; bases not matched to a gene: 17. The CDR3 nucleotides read TGTGCCAGCAGCGAGTGGGCTGGGGACAGGGTGTCTCTAGAGACCCAGTACTTC. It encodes CASSEWAGDRVSLETQYF.

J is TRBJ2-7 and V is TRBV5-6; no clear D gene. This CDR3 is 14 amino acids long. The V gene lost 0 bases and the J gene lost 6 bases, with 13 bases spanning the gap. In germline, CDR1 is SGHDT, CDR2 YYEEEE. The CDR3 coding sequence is TGTGCCAGCAGCTTGGTGGCCTCACTACGCGAGCAGTACTTC. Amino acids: CASSLVASLREQYF.

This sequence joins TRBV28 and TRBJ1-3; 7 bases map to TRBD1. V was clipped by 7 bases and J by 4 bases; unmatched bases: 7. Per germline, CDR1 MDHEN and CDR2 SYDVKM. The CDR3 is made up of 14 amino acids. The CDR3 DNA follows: TGTGCCAGCATCAGAGGGACAGTAGGAAACACCATATATTTT. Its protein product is CASIRGTVGNTIYF. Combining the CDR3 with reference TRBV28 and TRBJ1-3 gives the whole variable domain DVKVTQSSRYLVKRTGEKVFLECVQDMDHENMFWYRQDPGLGLRLIYFSYDVKMKEKGDIPEGYSVSREKKERFSLILESASTNQTSMYLCASIRGTVGNTIYFGEGSWLTVV.

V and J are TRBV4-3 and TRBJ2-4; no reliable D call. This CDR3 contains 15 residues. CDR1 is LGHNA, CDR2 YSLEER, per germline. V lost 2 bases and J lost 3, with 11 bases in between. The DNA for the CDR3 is TGCGCCAGCAGCCAATTCCGGGCCGTCAAAAACATTCAGTACTTC. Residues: CASSQFRAVKNIQYF.

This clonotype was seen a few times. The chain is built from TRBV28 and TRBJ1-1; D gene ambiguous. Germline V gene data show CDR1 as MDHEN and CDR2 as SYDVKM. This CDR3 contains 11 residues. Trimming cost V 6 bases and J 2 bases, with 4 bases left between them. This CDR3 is CASSRNTEAFF. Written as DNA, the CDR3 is TGTGCCAGCAGCCGTAACACTGAAGCTTTCTTT.

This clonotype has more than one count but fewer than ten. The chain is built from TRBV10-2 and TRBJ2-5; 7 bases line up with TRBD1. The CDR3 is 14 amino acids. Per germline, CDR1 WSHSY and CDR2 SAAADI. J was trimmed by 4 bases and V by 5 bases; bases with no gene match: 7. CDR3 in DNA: TGCGCCAGCAGTCGCCGGGACAGAATAGAGACCCAGTACTTC. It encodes CASSRRDRIETQYF.

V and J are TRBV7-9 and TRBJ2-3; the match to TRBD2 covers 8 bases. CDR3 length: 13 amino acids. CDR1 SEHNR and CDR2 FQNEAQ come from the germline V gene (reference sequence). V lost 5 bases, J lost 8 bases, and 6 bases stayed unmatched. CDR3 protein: CASSPPRGGTQYF. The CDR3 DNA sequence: TGTGCCAGCAGCCCGCCTCGGGGGGGTACGCAGTATTTT.

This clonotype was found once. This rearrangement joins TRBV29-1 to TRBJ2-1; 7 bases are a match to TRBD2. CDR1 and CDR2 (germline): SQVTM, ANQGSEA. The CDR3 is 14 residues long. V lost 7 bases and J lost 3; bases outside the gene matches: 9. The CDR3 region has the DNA TGCAGCGCCCCTAGCGGTAAAGGCTACAATGAGCAGTTCTTC. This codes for CSAPSGKGYNEQFF.

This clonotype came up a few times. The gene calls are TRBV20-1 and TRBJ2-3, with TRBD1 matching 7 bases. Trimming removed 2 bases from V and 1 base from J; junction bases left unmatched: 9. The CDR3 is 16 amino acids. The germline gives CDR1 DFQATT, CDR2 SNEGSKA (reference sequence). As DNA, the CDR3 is TGCAGTGCTAGAAGGGCGCAGGGGGTGGGCACAGATACGCAGTATTTT. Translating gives CSARRAQGVGTDTQYF.